A selection of T cell receptor beta chains follows, all from one sample in a study of blood T cell repertoires in COVID-19. The table came from immunoSEQ multiplex PCR; TCRdb's copy has only in-frame clones and leaves some out. Among about 150,000 clones, about four fifths were seen once, and the ten largest hold under 0.75%. Sequenced sample: peripheral blood. The source is a man between 60 and 75 years old with acute or convalescent COVID-19. CDR3s include the opening cysteine and the closing phenylalanine or tryptophan. Fields, in order: CDR3 DNA, CDR3 protein, D gene, V gene, J gene, clone size. D genes are given only for firm matches. Clone size appears in some rows only: once, few, many, or a class for an expanded clone.

TGCGCCAGCAGCTCTTCCCCGGACAGGGCCAACTATGGCTACACCTTC,CASSSSPDRANYGYTF,TRBD1,TRBV5-1,TRBJ1-2,NA
TGTGCCAGCAGTTTATCGTACAGGGCTCCTGAGCAGTTCTTC,CASSLSYRAPEQFF,NA,TRBV27,TRBJ2-1,once
TGTGCCAGCAGTTTCGTTAGCGGGAGGGCCCGCACCGGGGAGCTGTTTTTT,CASSFVSGRARTGELFF,TRBD2,TRBV28,TRBJ2-2,NA
TGTGCCAGCAGCTCCCCTAGACTGGAGCCTTTTTACGGCTACACCTTC,CASSSPRLEPFYGYTF,NA,TRBV7-9,TRBJ1-2,once
TGTGCCAGCAGCCCCGGTTCCTACGAGCAGTACTTC,CASSPGSYEQYF,NA,TRBV9,TRBJ2-7,NA
TGTGCCAGCAGCAGCCCCGGGACAGGGGTCACCGGGGAGCTGTTTTTT,CASSSPGTGVTGELFF,NA,TRBV21-1,TRBJ2-2,NA
TGTGCCAGCAGTTCCTGGGACAGGGGTGGCTACGAGCAGTACTTC,CASSSWDRGGYEQYF,TRBD1,TRBV6-2/TRBV6-3,TRBJ2-7,NA
TGTGCCAGCAGTCCTTGGACTAGCGGGAAAGAGACCCAGTACTTC,CASSPWTSGKETQYF,TRBD2,TRBV2,TRBJ2-5,NA
TGTGCCAGCAGCGTTGACAGGCCCGGGGAGCTGTTTTTT,CASSVDRPGELFF,NA,TRBV9,TRBJ2-2,NA
TGTGCCAGCAGCTTCTCGGGGGGCGTGGAACTGTTTTTT,CASSFSGGVELFF,NA,TRBV7-2,TRBJ1-4,NA
TGTGCCAGCACCCAGGGGAAATCTGGAAACACCATATATTTT,CASTQGKSGNTIYF,NA,TRBV2,TRBJ1-3,NA
TGTGCCAGCAGTTTCTTTCGGAACAGCCGAACTAATGAAAAACTGTTTTTT,CASSFFRNSRTNEKLFF,NA,TRBV28,TRBJ1-4,NA
TGTGCCAGCAGGACTGTCGACACTGAAGCTTTCTTT,CASRTVDTEAFF,NA,TRBV28,TRBJ1-1,NA
TGTGCCAGCAGTTACTCGATTCAGGGGTCTAATGAAAAACTGTTTTTT,CASSYSIQGSNEKLFF,NA,TRBV6-5,TRBJ1-4,once
TGTGCCTGGAGTTCGACAGGGAAACAGCCCCAGCATTTT,CAWSSTGKQPQHF,TRBD1,TRBV30,TRBJ1-5,once